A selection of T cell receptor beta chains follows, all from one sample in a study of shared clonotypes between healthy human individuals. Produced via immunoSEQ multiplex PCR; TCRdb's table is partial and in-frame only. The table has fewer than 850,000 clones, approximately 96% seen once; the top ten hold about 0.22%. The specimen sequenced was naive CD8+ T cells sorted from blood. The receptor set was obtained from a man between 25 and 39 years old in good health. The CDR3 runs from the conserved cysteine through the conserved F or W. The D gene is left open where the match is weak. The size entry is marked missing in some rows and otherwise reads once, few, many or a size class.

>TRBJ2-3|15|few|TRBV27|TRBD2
CASSSLLANTDTQYF
TGTGCCAGCAGTTCCCTACTAGCGAACACAGATACGCAGTATTTT
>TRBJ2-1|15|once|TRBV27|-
CASGRVLASGDEQFF
TGTGCCAGCGGTCGGGTTTTGGCAAGCGGCGATGAGCAGTTCTTC
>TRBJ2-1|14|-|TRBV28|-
CASSLTISYNEQFF
TGTGCCAGCAGTTTAACCATATCCTACAATGAGCAGTTCTTC
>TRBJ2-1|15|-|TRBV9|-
CASSTIQGTYNEQFF
TGTGCCAGCAGCACAATCCAGGGGACCTACAATGAGCAGTTCTTC
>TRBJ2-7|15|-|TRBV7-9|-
CASSFETPGPHEQYF
TGTGCCAGCAGCTTCGAGACACCCGGGCCGCACGAGCAGTACTTC
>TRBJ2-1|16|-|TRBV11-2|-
CASSLSFGSGYNEQFF
TGTGCCAGCAGCTTGTCCTTTGGATCGGGCTACAATGAGCAGTTCTTC
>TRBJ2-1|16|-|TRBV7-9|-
CASSPPLAIAYNEQFF
TGTGCCAGCAGTCCACCCCTAGCGATTGCCTACAATGAGCAGTTCTTC
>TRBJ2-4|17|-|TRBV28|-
CASNPAGTQLAKNIQYF
TGTGCCAGCAACCCGGCTGGGACTCAACTAGCCAAAAACATTCAGTACTTC
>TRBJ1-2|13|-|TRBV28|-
CASSLLGFWGYTF
TGTGCCAGCAGCCTATTGGGTTTTTGGGGCTACACCTTC
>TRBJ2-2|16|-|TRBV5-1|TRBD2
CASSRKAGGPSGELFF
TGCGCCAGCAGCCGAAAAGCGGGAGGGCCTAGCGGGGAGCTGTTTTTT
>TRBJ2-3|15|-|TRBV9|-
CASSVVEGSTDTQYF
TGTGCCAGCAGCGTAGTTGAGGGGAGCACAGATACGCAGTATTTT
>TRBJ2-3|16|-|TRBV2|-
CASSEMAASSTDTQYF
TGTGCCAGCAGTGAGATGGCGGCCTCTAGCACAGATACGCAGTATTTT
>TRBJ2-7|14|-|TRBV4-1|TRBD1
CASSLKTGTYEQYF
TGCGCCAGCAGCCTCAAGACAGGGACCTACGAGCAGTACTTC
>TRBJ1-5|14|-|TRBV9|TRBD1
CASSTDRGGQPQHF
TGTGCCAGCAGCACGGACAGGGGTGGTCAGCCCCAGCATTTT
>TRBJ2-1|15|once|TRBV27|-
CASSQGGTSYNEQFF
TGTGCCAGCAGCCAAGGGGGTACCTCCTACAATGAGCAGTTCTTC
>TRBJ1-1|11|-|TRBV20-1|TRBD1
CSRTGNTEAFF
TGCAGCAGGACAGGTAACACTGAAGCTTTCTTT
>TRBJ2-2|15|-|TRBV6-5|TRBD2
CASSYWEGWDGELFF
TGTGCCAGCAGTTATTGGGAGGGGTGGGACGGGGAGCTGTTTTTT
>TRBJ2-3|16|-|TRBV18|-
CASSLSLTSFTDTQYF
TGTGCCAGCTCACTAAGCTTGACTAGTTTCACAGATACGCAGTATTTT
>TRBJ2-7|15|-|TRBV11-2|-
CASSLPGLLTYEQYF
TGTGCCAGCAGCTTACCGGGACTGCTAACCTACGAGCAGTACTTC
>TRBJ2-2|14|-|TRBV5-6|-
CASSLAENTGELFF
TGTGCCAGCAGCTTGGCGGAAAACACCGGGGAGCTGTTTTTT
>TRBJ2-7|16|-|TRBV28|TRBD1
CASSLRPGTGYYEQYF
TGTGCCAGCAGTTTAAGACCCGGGACAGGCTACTACGAGCAGTACTTC
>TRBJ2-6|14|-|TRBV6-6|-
CASSRYSGANVLTF
TGTGCCAGCAGTCGTTACTCTGGGGCCAACGTCCTGACTTTC
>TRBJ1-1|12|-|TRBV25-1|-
CASSRSWEEAFF
TGTGCCAGCAGTAGATCCTGGGAGGAAGCTTTCTTT
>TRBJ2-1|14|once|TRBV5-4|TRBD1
CASSPPDRGNEQFF
TGTGCCAGCAGCCCCCCGGACAGGGGGAATGAGCAGTTCTTC
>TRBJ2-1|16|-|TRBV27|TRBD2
CATLKGLAGYYNEQFF
TGTGCCACCCTCAAAGGACTAGCGGGATACTACAATGAGCAGTTCTTC
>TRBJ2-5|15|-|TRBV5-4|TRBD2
CASTLAGESEETQYF
TGTGCCAGCACTCTAGCGGGAGAAAGTGAAGAGACCCAGTACTTC
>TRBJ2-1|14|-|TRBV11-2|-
CASSLRESYNEQFF
TGTGCCAGCAGCTTACGGGAGTCCTACAATGAGCAGTTCTTC
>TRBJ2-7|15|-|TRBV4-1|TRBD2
CASSQVGTSRYEQYF
TGCGCCAGCAGCCAAGTAGGGACTAGCCGATACGAGCAGTACTTC
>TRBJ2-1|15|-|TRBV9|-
CASSQYGDTSGEQFF
TGTGCCAGCAGCCAGTATGGGGACACCTCCGGGGAGCAGTTCTTC